This T cell receptor beta chain was profiled in a study of T cells in Graves' hyperthyroidism and ophthalmopathy. Background on the study: Peripheral blood collection took place at initial diagnosis, before any treatment.

Fresh 10 ml peripheral blood yielded PBMCs. This clonotype was detected many times. Germline V gene sequence: CDR1 DFQATT, CDR2 SNEGSKA (reference sequence). With 2 bases removed from V and 0 bases from J, the gap between germline ends came to 8 bases. The CDR3 sequence is 13 residues long. The CDR3 regions of TCR beta were amplified from RNA transcripts. When the TCR CDR3 underwent first-round RT-PCR, the HTBI primer set was used. TCRdb used MiXCR to reprocess the multiplex PCR reads, holding one entry per CDR3 protein. The sample records about 500,000 distinct CDR3 sequences, 17% being singletons. V is TRBV20-1 and J is TRBJ2-7; no definite D call. The receptor's source is a woman under 30 with Graves' ophthalmopathy. Sequencing was performed on blood. CDR3 sequence: CSARLTGSYEQYF. CDR3 nucleotide sequence: TGCAGTGCTAGATTAACGGGCTCCTACGAGCAGTACTTC.